The 20 T cell receptor beta chains reported below all come from one sample, sequenced in a study of identical twins. TCRdb re-called the 5' RACE reads with MiXCR, one entry per CDR3 protein. In the table there are hundreds of thousands of distinct CDR3 sequences, around 6% of which are singletons. Sequencing was performed on naive T cells sorted from blood. The receptors were gathered from a man aged 18 to 30 in good health.

This clonotype showed up many times. The chain joins TRBV6-1 to TRBJ2-5, with TRBD1 identical over 8 bases. This CDR3 is built from 13 residues. With V trimmed by 6 bases and J by 6 bases, 6 bases remained unmatched. Germline V CDR1 and CDR2: MNHNS, SASEGT. The CDR3, as DNA: TGTGCCAGCAGGACAGGGGAACGAAAGACCCAGTACTTC. Amino acid sequence: CASRTGERKTQYF.

The V gene is TRBV7-8, the J gene TRBJ2-7, with a weak D call TRBD1 (6 bases). CDR1 is SGHVS and CDR2 is FQNEAQ in the germline V gene. The V end was cut by 4 bases, the J end by 1 base, with 14 bases between. The CDR3 runs 15 residues. In nucleotides, the CDR3 is TGTGCCAGCAGCTCCCGGCCACAGGGTTCCTACGAGCAGTACGTC. It codes for CASSSRPQGSYEQYV.

This clonotype has a count of ten or more. The chain recombines TRBV20-1 with TRBJ1-5; D uncertain. V shed 5 bases and J shed 0 bases, with 11 bases lying between them. The germline CDR1 and CDR2 sequences are DFQATT and SNEGSKA (reference sequence). The CDR3 runs 14 residues. The CDR3 is CSARHGDSNQPQHF. The CDR3 region has the DNA TGCAGTGCTCGCCACGGGGATAGCAATCAGCCCCAGCATTTT.

This clonotype was detected ten times or more. The chain joins TRBV7-2 to TRBJ2-3; a weak D match, TRBD2 (7 bases). The germline V and J ends were trimmed by 4 bases and 6 bases, with 17 bases remaining between them. Germline assignment: CDR1 SGHTA and CDR2 FQGNSA. The length of the CDR3 is 15 residues. The CDR3 sequence is CASSSRGGAGDTQYF. The CDR3 region has the DNA TGTGCCAGCAGCTCAAGGGGGGGGGCCGGCGATACGCAGTATTTT. Together with reference TRBV7-2 and TRBJ2-3, the CDR3 gives the full variable domain: GAGVSQSPSNKVTEKGKDVELRCDPISGHTALYWYRQSLGQGLEFLIYFQGNSAPDKSGLPSDRFSAERTGGSVSTLTIQRTQQEDSAVYLCASSSRGGAGDTQYFGPGTRLTVL.

This clonotype was counted at least ten times. The rearrangement joins TRBV6-5 to TRBJ2-5; a possible D gene is TRBD2 (6 bases). The germline gives CDR1 MNHEY, CDR2 SVGAGI. Trimming took 3 bases from V and 2 from J, leaving 13 bases between them. This CDR3 spans 15 amino acids. In DNA form, the CDR3 reads TGTGCCAGCAGTTATTTTGCGGGACTGCAAGAGACCCAGTACTTC. Its translation is CASSYFAGLQETQYF.

The chain uses TRBV11-1 and TRBJ2-3, with 12 bases fitting TRBD2. This CDR3 comprises 19 residues. V lost 2 bases, J lost 0 bases, and 9 bases stayed unmatched. Germline V gives CDR1 SGHAT, CDR2 FQDESV (reference sequence). This CDR3 is CASSLTPGTSGYSTDTQYF. CDR3 nucleotides: TGTGCCAGCAGCTTAACCCCCGGGACTAGCGGGTATAGCACAGATACGCAGTATTTT.

This clonotype was counted a few times. The chain has TRBV6-6 and TRBJ2-7; D assignment may be TRBD1 or TRBD2 (5 bases each). The CDR3 sequence is 13 residues long. Trimming removed 5 bases from V and 4 bases from J, with 12 bases in between. Germline V gene data show CDR1 as MNHNY and CDR2 as SVGAGI (reference sequence). Here the CDR3 DNA reads TGTGCCAGCAGTGGTGGTTGGGGGTACGAGCAGTACTTC. Protein: CASSGGWGYEQYF.

The V gene is TRBV7-9, the J gene TRBJ2-7; D gene uncertain. Germline V gene sequence: CDR1 SEHNR, CDR2 FQNEAQ (reference sequence). V lost 4 bases to trimming and J lost 2 bases, with 18 bases between them. CDR3 length: 16 amino acids. The CDR3 sequence is CASSSALDHLPYEQYV. CDR3 in DNA: TGTGCCAGCAGCTCCGCCTTGGACCACCTTCCCTACGAGCAGTACGTC.

The chain has TRBV30 and TRBJ2-2, with 7 bases identical to TRBD1. The V segment lost 0 bases and the J segment 2 bases; nucleotides outside the gene matches: 6. The germline V gene has CDR1 GTSNPN and CDR2 SVGIG (reference sequence). There are 16 residues in the CDR3. CDR3 residues: CAWSVLGQTNTGELFF. For the CDR3, the DNA is TGTGCCTGGAGTGTGTTGGGACAGACTAACACCGGGGAGCTGTTTTTT. The entire variable domain, with the rest obtained from reference TRBV30 and TRBJ2-2, is as follows: SQTIHQWPATLVQPVGSPLSLECTVEGTSNPNLYWYRQAAGRGLQLLFYSVGIGQISSEVPQNLSASRPQDRQFILSSKKLLLSDSGFYLCAWSVLGQTNTGELFFGEGSRLTVL.

This clonotype occurred a few times. The chain is built from TRBV20-1 and TRBJ2-7; 7 bases match TRBD2. From germline, CDR1 is DFQATT and CDR2 SNEGSKA (reference sequence). The CDR3 runs 13 residues. J was trimmed by 0 bases and V by 6 bases; bases with no gene match: 5. The CDR3 DNA follows: TGCAGTGCGCCGCGGGACTACTCCTACGAGCAGTACTTC. It is translated as CSAPRDYSYEQYF.

The J gene is TRBJ2-2, the V gene TRBV9; 7 bases fit TRBD2. The CDR3 spans 15 residues. Germline CDR1 is SGDLS and CDR2 is YYNGEE. V lost 4 bases to trimming and J lost 4 bases; unmatched junction nucleotides: 7. CDR3 residues: CASSIGGGGTGELFF. Written as DNA, the CDR3 is TGTGCCAGCAGCATTGGGGGGGGGGGCACCGGGGAGCTGTTTTTT.

V gene TRBV11-2 combines with J gene TRBJ2-2; tentative D call: TRBD2 (7 bases). The CDR3 contains 14 residues. Germline V gene lookup returns CDR1 SGHAT and CDR2 FQNNGV. V lost 5 bases to trimming and J lost 6 bases, with 13 bases between them. CDR3 coding DNA: TGTGCCAGCAGCCCCGGGGGGCCGGCCGGGGAGCTGTTTTTT. Encoded protein: CASSPGGPAGELFF.

This clonotype was counted at least ten times. The chain recombines TRBV14 with TRBJ2-1, with a possible D match to TRBD2 (5 bases). Trimming removed 5 bases from V and 9 bases from J, with 20 bases in between. The CDR3 contains 15 residues. CDR1 SGHDN and CDR2 FVKESK come from the germline V gene. CDR3 sequence (DNA): TGTGCCAGCAGCGGTACTAGTTTGGGCTCGGGTGAGCAGTTCTTC. It encodes CASSGTSLGSGEQFF.

This clonotype was detected a few times. The chain links TRBV5-5 to TRBJ1-1; D possibly corresponds to TRBD1 (6 bases). Germline CDR1 SGHKS, CDR2 YYEKEE (reference sequence). Trimming pared 3 bases from V and 3 bases from J, leaving 12 bases between. The CDR3 length is 14 residues. The CDR3 DNA reads as TGTGCCAGCAGCTCAGGGGCCTGGGACACTGAAGCTTTCTTT. Protein sequence: CASSSGAWDTEAFF.

This clonotype was observed a handful of times. The chain employs TRBV24-1 and TRBJ2-5; the D gene is possibly TRBD2 (5 bases). V dropped 0 bases and J dropped 4 bases, with 8 bases sitting between them. CDR3 size: 14 residues. From germline, CDR1 is KGHDR and CDR2 SFDVKD. The CDR3 DNA reads as TGTGCCACCAGTGATTTGCAACTAGGAGAGACCCAGTACTTC. It specifies CATSDLQLGETQYF.

The CDR3 nucleotides are TGTGCCAGCAGCTTCCAGGAGTGGGATCACTATGGCTACACCTTC. Protein sequence: CASSFQEWDHYGYTF. This chain uses TRBV7-9 with TRBJ1-2, with unresolved D. Trimming stripped 3 bases from V and 3 bases from J, with 14 bases between. The CDR3 contains 15 residues. Germline CDR1 SEHNR, CDR2 FQNEAQ (reference sequence).

There are many counts of this clonotype. The chain has TRBV12-3 or TRBV12-4 and TRBJ2-7; D perhaps matches TRBD2 (8 bases). This CDR3 region has 15 residues. V gave up 3 bases and J gave up 3 bases, with 15 bases separating them. CDR3 nucleotides: TGTGCCAGCAGTTTTAGCGGGACAGACGACTACGAGCAGTACTTC. Its protein product is CASSFSGTDDYEQYF.

V and J are TRBV5-6 and TRBJ2-3; D is perhaps TRBD1 or TRBD2 (5 bases each). V was cut by 3 bases and J by 4 bases, with 9 bases left in between. CDR1 and CDR2 from the germline V gene are SGHDT and YYEEEE. CDR3 size: 13 residues. The CDR3 reads CASSYKGPDTQYF. As DNA, the CDR3 is TGTGCCAGCAGCTACAAGGGACCAGATACGCAGTATTTT. Complete variable domain (other parts from reference TRBV5-6 and TRBJ2-3): DAGVTQSPTHLIKTRGQQVTLRCSPKSGHDTVSWYQQALGQGPQFIFQYYEEEERQRGNFPDRFSGHQFPNYSSELNVNALLLGDSALYLCASSYKGPDTQYFGPGTRLTVL.

This sequence joins TRBV5-1 and TRBJ1-1; 7 nucleotides align to TRBD1. Germline CDR1 and CDR2: SGHRS and YFSETQ. The ends lost 5 bases at V and 4 bases at J; junction bases unmatched: 5. CDR3 size: 13 residues. CDR3 residues: CASSDRVGTEAFF. In DNA form, the CDR3 reads TGCGCCAGCAGTGACAGGGTGGGCACTGAAGCTTTCTTT.

This clonotype has at least ten counts. The V call is TRBV20-1, the J call TRBJ2-1, with D hard to call. V lost 5 bases to trimming and J lost 2 bases, with 19 bases between them. CDR3 length equals 16 residues. The germline gives CDR1 DFQATT, CDR2 SNEGSKA (reference sequence). The CDR3 DNA reads as TGCAGTGCTCCCCGAGGTTTGCGAACTACCTACAATGAGCAGTTCTTC. This encodes CSAPRGLRTTYNEQFF.